This entry concerns a single T cell receptor (beta chain). The antigen remains unidentified. The source of the sample is a study of T cell responses to AZD1222 COVID-19 vaccine. Notes on the study in general: Regions left unmutated in variants are reportedly the target of nearly half of spike-specific TCRs. Donor demographics were predominantly white British with a female majority; clonal diversity may be underestimated.

Produced via immunoSEQ multiplex PCR; TCRdb's table is partial and in-frame only. The profile shows under 200,000 clones, about nine tenths of them singletons. The CDR3 is made up of 17 amino acids. Trimming took 5 bases from V and 0 from J, leaving 14 bases between them. From germline, CDR1 is SGHNT and CDR2 YENEEA. This sequence originates from an adult in good health. This chain links TRBV11-3 with TRBJ2-6; D ambiguous. Source: peripheral blood, taken on day 0 of AZD1222 vaccination. The CDR3 reads CASSHPIGGSGANVLTF. CDR3 sequence (DNA): TGTGCCAGCAGCCACCCCATCGGTGGCTCTGGGGCCAACGTCCTGACTTTC.